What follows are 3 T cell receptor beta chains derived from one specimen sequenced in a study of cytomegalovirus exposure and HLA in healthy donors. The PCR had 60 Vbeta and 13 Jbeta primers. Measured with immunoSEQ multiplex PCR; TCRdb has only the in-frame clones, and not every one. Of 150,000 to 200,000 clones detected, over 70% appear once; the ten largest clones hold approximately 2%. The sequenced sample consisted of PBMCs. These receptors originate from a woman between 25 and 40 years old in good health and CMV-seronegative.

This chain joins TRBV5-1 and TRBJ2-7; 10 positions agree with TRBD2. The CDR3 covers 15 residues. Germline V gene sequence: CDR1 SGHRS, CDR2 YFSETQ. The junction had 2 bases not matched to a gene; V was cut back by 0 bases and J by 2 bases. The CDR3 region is CASSLGGTSAYEQYF. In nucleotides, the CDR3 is TGCGCCAGCAGCTTGGGTGGGACTAGCGCCTACGAGCAGTACTTC.

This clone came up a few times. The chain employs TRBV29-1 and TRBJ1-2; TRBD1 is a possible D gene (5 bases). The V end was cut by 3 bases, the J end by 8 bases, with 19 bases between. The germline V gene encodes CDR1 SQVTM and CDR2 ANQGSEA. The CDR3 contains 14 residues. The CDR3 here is CSVEARGEGRGYTF. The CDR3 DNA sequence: TGCAGCGTTGAGGCCCGGGGGGAGGGCCGCGGCTACACCTTC.

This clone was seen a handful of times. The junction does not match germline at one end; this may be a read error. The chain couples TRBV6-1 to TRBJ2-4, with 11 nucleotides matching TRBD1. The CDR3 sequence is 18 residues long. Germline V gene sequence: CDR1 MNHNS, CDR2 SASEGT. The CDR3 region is CASSVYSGTGGNKNSQYF. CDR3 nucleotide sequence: TGTGCCAGCAGTGTGTACTCGGGGACAGGGGGGAACAAAAACAGTCAGTACTTC.